Sequencing of this T cell receptor beta chain was carried out in a study of OX40 agonist ivuxolimab in advanced cancers. Study context: In this trial design, patients received ivuxolimab intravenously at 0.01 to 10 mg/kg every 2 weeks. Partial responses were achieved by three patients, one with hepatocellular carcinoma and two with cutaneous melanoma. Study-wide results and caveats: Not determined was the antigen specificity of the expanded peripheral T cells.

In regard to this clone: Its specificity is unknown.

The V gene lost 0 bases and the J gene lost 7 bases, with 9 bases spanning the gap. CDR1 is MNHEY, CDR2 SVGAGI, per germline. This CDR3 is built from 13 residues. Using immunoSEQ multiplex PCR, the repertoire was profiled, and TCRdb retains in-frame clones only, with some absent. The repertoire holds about 21,000 clones, 85% to 90% seen once, with roughly a tenth in the top ten. The source is an adult with an advanced solid tumor such as melanoma, head and neck, liver or kidney cancer. The chain employs TRBV6-5 and TRBJ1-2, with a possible D match to TRBD1 (5 bases). This material consisted of CD4+ or CD8+ T cells sorted from blood, taken in a trial of the OX40 agonist ivuxolimab. The CDR3: CASSYSIGGGYTF. The CDR3 nucleotides are TGTGCCAGCAGTTACTCGATTGGGGGTGGCTACACCTTC.